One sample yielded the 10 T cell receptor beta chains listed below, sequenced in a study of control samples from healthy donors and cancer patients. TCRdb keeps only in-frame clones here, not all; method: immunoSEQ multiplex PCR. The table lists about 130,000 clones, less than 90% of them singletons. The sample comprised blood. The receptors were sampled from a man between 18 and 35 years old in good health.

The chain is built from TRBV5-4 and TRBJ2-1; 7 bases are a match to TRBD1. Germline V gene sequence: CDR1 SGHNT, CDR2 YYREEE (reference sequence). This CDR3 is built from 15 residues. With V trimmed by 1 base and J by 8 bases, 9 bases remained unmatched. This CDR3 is CASSLKIDRADEQFF. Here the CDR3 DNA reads TGTGCCAGCAGCTTGAAAATCGACAGGGCAGATGAGCAGTTCTTC.

CDR3: CASRLQTRNNSPLHF. As DNA, the CDR3 is TGTGCCAGCAGGCTCCAAACACGAAATAATTCACCCCTCCACTTT. The genes are TRBV28 and TRBJ1-6, with no clear D. Germline CDR1 reads MDHEN; CDR2 reads SYDVKM. Trimming cost V 6 bases and J 5 bases, with 14 bases left between them. The CDR3 covers 15 residues.

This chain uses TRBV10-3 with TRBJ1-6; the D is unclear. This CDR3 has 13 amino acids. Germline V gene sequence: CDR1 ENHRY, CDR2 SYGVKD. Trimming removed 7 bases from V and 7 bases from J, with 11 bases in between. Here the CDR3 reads CAIKAAGNSPLHF. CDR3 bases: TGTGCCATCAAGGCAGCGGGGAATTCACCCCTCCACTTT.

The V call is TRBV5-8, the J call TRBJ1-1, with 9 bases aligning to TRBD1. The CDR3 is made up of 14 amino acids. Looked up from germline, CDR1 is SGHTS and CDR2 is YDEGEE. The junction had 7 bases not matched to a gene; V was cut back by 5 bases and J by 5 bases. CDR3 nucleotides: TGTGCCAGCAGTCGTACAGGGGGCGGAACTGAAGCTTTCTTT. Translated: CASSRTGGGTEAFF.

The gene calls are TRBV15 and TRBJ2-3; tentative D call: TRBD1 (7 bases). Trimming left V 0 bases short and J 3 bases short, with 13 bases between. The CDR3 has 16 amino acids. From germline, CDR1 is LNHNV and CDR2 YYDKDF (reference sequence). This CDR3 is CATSRDQGEVTDTQYF. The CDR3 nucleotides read TGTGCCACCAGCAGAGATCAGGGGGAGGTGACAGATACGCAGTATTTT.

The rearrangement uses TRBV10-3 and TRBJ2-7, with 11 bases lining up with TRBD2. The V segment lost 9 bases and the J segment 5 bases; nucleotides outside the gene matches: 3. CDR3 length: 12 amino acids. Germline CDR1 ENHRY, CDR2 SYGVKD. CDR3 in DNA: TGTGCCATGACTAGCGGGATCCACGAGCAGTACTTC. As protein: CAMTSGIHEQYF.

The CDR3 here is CASSLVGTHEQYF. The DNA of the CDR3 is TGTGCCAGCAGTTTAGTCGGGACCCACGAGCAGTACTTC. This chain uses TRBV12-3 or TRBV12-4 with TRBJ2-7; D may match TRBD1 or TRBD2 (5 bases each). The V end was cut by 1 base, the J end by 5 bases, with 9 bases between. The CDR3 extends over 13 amino acids.

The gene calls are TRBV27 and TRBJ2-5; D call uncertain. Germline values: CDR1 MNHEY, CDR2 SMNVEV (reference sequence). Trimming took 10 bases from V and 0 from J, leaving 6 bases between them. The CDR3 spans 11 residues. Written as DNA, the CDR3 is TGTGCCACCACGTACCAAGAGACCCAGTACTTC. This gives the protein CATTYQETQYF.

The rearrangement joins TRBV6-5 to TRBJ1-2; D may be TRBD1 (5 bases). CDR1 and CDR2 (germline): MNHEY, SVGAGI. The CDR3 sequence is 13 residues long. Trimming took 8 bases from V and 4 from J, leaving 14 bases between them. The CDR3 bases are TGTGCCAGCCTAGATTCGGGGCTCTATGGCTACACCTTC. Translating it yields CASLDSGLYGYTF.

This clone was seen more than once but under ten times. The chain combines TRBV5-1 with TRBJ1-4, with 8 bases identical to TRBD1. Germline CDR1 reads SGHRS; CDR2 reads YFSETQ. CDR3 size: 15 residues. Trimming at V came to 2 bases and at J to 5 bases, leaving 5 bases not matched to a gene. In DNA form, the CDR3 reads TGCGCCAGCAGCTTTGGAACAGGGGGAAATGAAAAACTGTTTTTT. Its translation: CASSFGTGGNEKLFF.